Reported below is one TCR beta chain. The antigen it recognizes is unknown. No qualities accompany the bases; no much larger clone lies one base away. Each donor gave one peripheral blood draw, averaging approximately 110 mL, which was collected into heparinised tubes. A BD FACSAria II and a panel including CD45RO, CCR7, CD25, CD127, CD95 and CD27 were used to sort naive, central memory, regulatory and stem cell-like memory CD4+ T cells. A purity above 98% was achieved for all sorted populations. Right away, PBMCs were isolated by Lymphoprep density gradient centrifugation and were stained directly, with no culture step. To minimize batch effects, samples were stained and sorted in pairs, one healthy donor with one patient per experiment. The sample comes from a study of beta chain features in type 1 diabetes (dated by TCRdb to between 2017 and 2018). Describing the broader study: No differences in mean age, gender distribution, total cell number or subset yield were found between patients and healthy donors. The study compared TCRB repertoires of sorted circulating CD4+ T cell subsets between recently diagnosed type 1 diabetes patients and matched healthy donors. Whereas all 30 or so donors provided naive and central memory subsets, regulatory and stem cell-like memory subsets were isolated from just 8 patients and about eight healthy donors. A total of about 100 million sorted cells were examined across all samples, and RNA yield correlated strongly with the number of cells per subset. Findings and caveats that apply to the study as a whole: Shorter templates might have been favored by PCR, but patient and control samples were amplified and corrected together, so both groups would have been affected equally by any skew. Because the HLA sub-analyses included only small numbers of individuals, any influence of HLA type on TCRB rearrangement was left unresolved. Sequencing cDNA rather than genomic DNA could over-represent highly expressing activated cells, although activation and CD3 levels did not differ between groups. Fewer insertions and more nucleotide deletions at VDJ recombination sites were observed in patients with type 1 diabetes, implying thymic rearrangement abnormalities. A moderate but significant shortening of TCRB CDR3 length was observed in type 1 diabetes patients in all four CD4+ subsets. Naive, central memory and regulatory TCRB repertoires appeared to be more alike among patients than among healthy donors.

Trimmed from V: 5 bases; trimmed from J: 4 bases; junction bases lacking a gene match: 9. From its cysteine to its phenylalanine, the CDR3 spans 14 amino acids. Solely the CDR3 DNA is kept, with 42 bases framed from the first base. The germline V gene provides CDR1 SGDLS and CDR2 YYNGEE. The High Capacity cDNA Reverse Transcription Kit was used to reverse transcribe all of the isolated RNA, meaning that expressed TCRB transcripts were what got sequenced. Deep immunoSEQ sequencing was performed on naive, central memory and regulatory T cell samples, with an average of roughly 3.3 million total reads per sample. Sorted cells were lysed in RLT buffer, and RNA was extracted using DNase-treated RNeasy Micro or Mini kits according to cell number. To prevent cross-contamination, each cell subset was processed individually, whereas patient and healthy donor samples were processed jointly. The immunoSEQ multiplex PCR was used to amplify TCRB sequences from cDNA, generating 87-bp fragments that spanned the CDR3 region. Amplicons were sequenced on the Illumina HiSeq platform. As for the original processing: Synthetic template baselines were used to correct PCR bias computationally, reads within Hamming distance 2 were collapsed, and singletons that could not be merged were discarded. Reads were aligned to IMGT to assign V, D and J genes, CDR3 length, and insertions or deletions at six rearrangement sites. Clonotype counts were normalized to sorted cell number within each subset before computing true diversity and Gini coefficients with the tcR R package. The overlap coefficient, calculated on TCRB nucleotide sequences, was used to quantify repertoire sharing. As a proxy for the pre-selection repertoire, out-of-frame TCRB sequences from naive cells were analyzed. The table was pulled from immuneACCESS by TCRdb, which kept in-frame rearrangements only. Such tables lose some clones; where checked, under half of the loss comes from unresolved V genes, and the rest has no known cause. The V and J calls and the clone size are those of that table, but D and trimming were determined from the DNA. This sample comprises fewer than 250,000 clones, 9% to 10% of them detected only once. Of the sample, 0.034% is held by the ten largest clones.

Recombination linked TRBV9 to TRBJ2-7, with 7 bases matching TRBD1. The sample taken for sequencing was naive CD4+ T cells from blood. The cell subset or site label corresponds to: true naive CD4+ T cells. The clonotype comes from a woman aged 18-29 years in good health. The sequenced DNA is TGTGCCAGCAGTAGAGGGGACAGTAATTACGAGCAGTACTTC. This encodes CASSRGDSNYEQYF.